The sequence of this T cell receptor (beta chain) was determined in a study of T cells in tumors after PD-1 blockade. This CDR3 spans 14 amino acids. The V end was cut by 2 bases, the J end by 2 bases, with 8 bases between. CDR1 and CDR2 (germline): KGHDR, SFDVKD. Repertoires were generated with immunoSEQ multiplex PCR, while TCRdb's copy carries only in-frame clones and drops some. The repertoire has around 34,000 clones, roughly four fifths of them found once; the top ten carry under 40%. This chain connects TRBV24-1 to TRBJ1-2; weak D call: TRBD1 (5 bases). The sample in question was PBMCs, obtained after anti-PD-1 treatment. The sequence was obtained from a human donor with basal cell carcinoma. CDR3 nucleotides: TGTGCCACCAGTGATTCCAGGGTAAACTATGGCTACACCTTC. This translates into CATSDSRVNYGYTF.